This T cell receptor beta chain was identified in a study of T-cell reconstitution after alpha-beta-depleted transplantation in children. Study-level results: Several hundred expanded graft clones reportedly were the source of alpha-beta T cells about two months after transplant.

This clonotype was seen ten or more times. Its antigen is not known. The CDR3 runs 13 residues. Trimming shortened V by 6 bases and J by 5 bases, and 17 bases separated the two germline ends. Germline V CDR1 and CDR2: DFQATT, SNEGSKA (reference sequence). For TCRbeta, the library was prepared with unique molecular identifiers. TCRdb processed the PCR reads anew with MiXCR; each CDR3 protein has one entry. This table holds 65,000 to 75,000 distinct CDR3 sequences, around 4.7% found once. The chain joins TRBV20-1 to TRBJ2-7; TRBD1 might be the D (6 bases). The sample in question was PBMCs, mostly from graft donor cells, obtained 180 days after TCRalphabeta/CD19-depleted stem cell transplant. This sequence was found in a boy under two years old who had a stem cell transplant for acute myeloid leukemia, so the T cells may come from the graft donor. CDR3 DNA: TGCAGTGCCGGAAGGGGGTTGATCCACGAGCAGTACTTC. It is translated as CSAGRGLIHEQYF.